The 28 T cell receptor beta chains given below trace back to one sample, sequenced in a study of cytomegalovirus exposure and HLA in healthy donors. Profiled with immunoSEQ multiplex PCR; TCRdb holds only in-frame clones, not every one. The sample carries 150,000 to 200,000 clones, 89% recorded once. Sequencing used PBMCs. These receptors all stem from a woman between 18 and 29 years old in good health and CMV-seropositive.

The gene calls are TRBV28 and TRBJ2-7, with D perhaps TRBD2 (6 bases). Germline V CDR1 and CDR2: MDHEN, SYDVKM. The CDR3 loop spans 13 amino acids. Trimming removed 4 bases at V and 1 base at J, with 8 bases between. DNA of the CDR3: TGTGCCAGCAGTTGGACTATTTCCTACGAGCAGTACTTC. As protein: CASSWTISYEQYF.

This sequence joins TRBV4-1 and TRBJ1-1; D is undetermined. V dropped 0 bases and J dropped 1 base, with 6 bases sitting between them. The CDR3 sequence is 14 residues long. Germline loops: CDR1 MGHRA, CDR2 YSYEKL. CDR3 residues: CASSQDSGNTEAFF. Here the CDR3 DNA reads TGCGCCAGCAGCCAAGATAGCGGGAACACTGAAGCTTTCTTT.

This sequence joins TRBV5-1 and TRBJ2-2; D uncertain. V lost 0 bases and J lost 5, with 5 bases in between. The CDR3 loop spans 13 amino acids. Germline values: CDR1 SGHRS, CDR2 YFSETQ. This chain's CDR3 is CASSLVPTGELFF. CDR3 sequence (DNA): TGCGCCAGCAGCTTGGTCCCTACCGGGGAGCTGTTTTTT.

The chain couples TRBV9 to TRBJ2-3; no clear D. Germline CDR1 is SGDLS and CDR2 is YYNGEE. The V end was cut by 1 base, the J end by 6 bases, with 6 bases between. The CDR3 runs to 12 residues. This chain's CDR3 is CASSVYGDTQYF. CDR3 in DNA: TGTGCCAGCAGCGTATACGGGGATACGCAGTATTTT. Full variable domain (rest looked up from reference TRBV9 and TRBJ2-3): DSGVTQTPKHLITATGQRVTLRCSPRSGDLSVYWYQQSLDQGLQFLIQYYNGEERAKGNILERFSAQQFPDLHSELNLSSLELGDSALYFCASSVYGDTQYFGPGTRLTVL.

This clone has more than one count but fewer than ten. The chain couples TRBV27 to TRBJ2-7, with 7 bases that match TRBD1. Germline trimming cut 4 bases from V and 2 bases from J; bases unmatched to any gene: 2. The CDR3 consists of 13 residues. CDR1 and CDR2 from the germline V gene are MNHEY and SMNVEV (reference sequence). The CDR3 sequence is CASSSQGAYEQYF. The CDR3 bases are TGTGCCAGCAGTTCCCAGGGGGCCTACGAGCAGTACTTC.

V and J are TRBV6-6 and TRBJ2-3; 8 bases fit TRBD2. The CDR3 contains 16 residues. CDR1 and CDR2 from the germline V gene are MNHNY and SVGAGI (reference sequence). Trimming took 2 bases from V and 2 from J; bases not matched to a gene: 6. The CDR3 DNA reads as TGTGCCAGCAGTTACGCCGGACTAGCCGTCACAGATACGCAGTATTTT. Translated: CASSYAGLAVTDTQYF.

The CDR3 here is CAWAGQPNTEAFF. CDR3 coding DNA: TGTGCCTGGGCGGGACAGCCGAACACTGAAGCTTTCTTT. This rearrangement joins TRBV30 to TRBJ1-1; TRBD1 matches at 7 bases. Germline V CDR1 and CDR2: GTSNPN, SVGIG (reference sequence). With V trimmed by 5 bases and J by 1 base, 4 bases remained unmatched. This CDR3 has 13 residues.

This clone occurred a few times. The chain has TRBV28 and TRBJ1-2; D possibly corresponds to TRBD1 (5 bases). V was pared by 5 bases and J by 5 bases, with 6 bases between. The CDR3 totals 11 residues. CDR1 is MDHEN, CDR2 SYDVKM, per germline. The CDR3 DNA sequence: TGTGCCAGCAGTAGACAGTATGGCTACACCTTC. This translates into CASSRQYGYTF.

This clone occurred once. The chain employs TRBV6-1 and TRBJ1-4; the match to TRBD1 covers 9 bases. The CDR3 runs to 14 residues. The junction had 9 bases not matched to a gene; V was cut back by 8 bases and J by 8 bases. Germline CDR1 reads MNHNS; CDR2 reads SASEGT. CDR3 bases: TGTGCCAGCTATACCGGGACAGGGTGGGAAAAACTGTTTTTT. Protein sequence: CASYTGTGWEKLFF.

The CDR3 spells CASSQALNEQFF. The CDR3, as DNA: TGTGCCAGCAGCCAAGCTCTCAATGAGCAGTTCTTC. The gene calls are TRBV4-2 and TRBJ2-1, with unresolved D. This CDR3 contains 12 residues. Trimming pared 1 base from V and 6 bases from J, leaving 4 bases between. Germline CDR1 reads LGHNA; CDR2 reads YNFKEQ.

This clone was detected only a few times. The V call is TRBV10-1, the J call TRBJ1-1, with D possibly TRBD1 on 6 matching bases. The CDR3 has 12 amino acids. V dropped 8 bases and J dropped 3 bases, with 10 bases sitting between them. Per germline, CDR1 WNHNN and CDR2 SYGVQD (reference sequence). Here the CDR3 reads CASSDSYTEAFF. The CDR3 DNA reads as TGCGCCAGCTCGGACAGCTACACTGAAGCTTTCTTT.

The chain carries TRBV11-2 and TRBJ1-1, with D possibly being TRBD1 (5 bases). CDR3 length equals 14 residues. Germline-derived CDR1 and CDR2 are SGHAT and FQNNGV. V shed 3 bases and J shed 3 bases, with 11 bases lying between them. The CDR3: CASSFQGLDTEAFF. In DNA form, the CDR3 reads TGTGCCAGCAGCTTCCAGGGTCTCGACACTGAAGCTTTCTTT. The full variable domain, completed using reference TRBV11-2 and TRBJ1-1, is EAGVAQSPRYKIIEKRQSVAFWCNPISGHATLYWYQQILGQGPKLLIQFQNNGVVDDSQLPKDRFSAERLKGVDSTLKIQPAKLEDSAVYLCASSFQGLDTEAFFGQGTRLTVV.

This chain joins TRBV27 and TRBJ2-7, with TRBD1 identical over 7 bases. There are 15 residues in the CDR3. CDR1 is MNHEY and CDR2 is SMNVEV in the germline V gene (reference sequence). V shed 5 bases, J shed 1 base, and the junction held 8 bases outside the gene matches. The CDR3 DNA reads as TGTGCCAGCAGTCCCGACAGGGTAGGTTCCTACGAGCAGTACTTC. Encoded protein: CASSPDRVGSYEQYF.

The CDR3 nucleotides read TGTGCCAGCATTAAACAGGGTAGCGCCTCTGGCTACACCTTC. Translated: CASIKQGSASGYTF. The chain joins TRBV28 to TRBJ1-2; D is perhaps TRBD1 (6 bases). Trimming took off 7 bases at V and 7 bases at J, with 19 bases between the two ends. The CDR3 runs 14 residues. Germline values: CDR1 MDHEN, CDR2 SYDVKM.

The chain employs TRBV18 and TRBJ1-2; no clear D. Germline V gene sequence: CDR1 KGHSH, CDR2 LQKENI. Trimming shortened V by 3 bases and J by 7 bases, and 15 bases separated the two germline ends. The CDR3 has 14 amino acids. CDR3 DNA: TGTGCCAGCTCACCCCAGACCGGAGGCCGTGGCTACACCTTC. Amino acids: CASSPQTGGRGYTF.

CDR3 sequence (DNA): TGTGCCAGCAGTTCCCAAAAACAGGGTTTGTCCTACGAGCAGTACTTC. Encoded protein: CASSSQKQGLSYEQYF. The chain joins TRBV28 to TRBJ2-7; D may be TRBD1 (6 bases). V dropped 4 bases and J dropped 1 base, with 17 bases sitting between them. Germline-derived CDR1 and CDR2 are MDHEN and SYDVKM. The length of the CDR3 is 16 residues.

This clone was detected once. The genes are TRBV11-3 and TRBJ2-7; D is ambiguous. The CDR3 extends over 14 amino acids. V was trimmed by 0 bases and J by 9 bases, leaving 15 bases between them. Germline V lookup: CDR1 SGHNT, CDR2 YENEEA. The CDR3 region is CASSLDIGEVTQYF. Here the CDR3 DNA reads TGTGCCAGCAGCTTAGACATCGGAGAGGTCACGCAGTACTTC. Drawing the rest from reference TRBV11-3 and TRBJ2-7, the complete variable domain is EAGVVQSPRYKIIEKKQPVAFWCNPISGHNTLYWYLQNLGQGPELLIRYENEEAVDDSQLPKDRFSAERLKGVDSTLKIQPAELGDSAVYLCASSLDIGEVTQYFGPGTRLTVT.

This clone was seen more than once but under ten times. The chain couples TRBV9 to TRBJ1-2; D perhaps matches TRBD1 (6 bases). The CDR3 extends over 14 amino acids. V lost 4 bases and J lost 8, with 18 bases in between. The germline V gene has CDR1 SGDLS and CDR2 YYNGEE. In DNA form, the CDR3 reads TGTGCCAGCAGCCAAGATCTGCTAGGGGGAGGCTACACCTTC. Translated, it gives CASSQDLLGGGYTF.

This chain joins TRBV4-1 and TRBJ1-3; 9 bases are shared with TRBD1. CDR1 is MGHRA, CDR2 YSYEKL, per germline. After removal of 0 bases from V and 0 bases from J, the junction contained 3 bases not matched to a gene. The CDR3 length is 17 residues. The CDR3 region has the DNA TGCGCCAGCAGCCAAGATCTGACAGGGGGCTCTGGAAACACCATATATTTT. This translates into CASSQDLTGGSGNTIYF.

The J gene is TRBJ2-3, the V gene TRBV30, with 14 bases lining up with TRBD2. V shed 2 bases, J shed 4 bases, and the junction held 5 bases outside the gene matches. Germline V gives CDR1 GTSNPN, CDR2 SVGIG (reference sequence). The CDR3 has 16 residues. The CDR3 is CAWSTGLAGGPDTQYF. The CDR3 DNA reads as TGTGCCTGGAGTACCGGACTAGCGGGAGGCCCAGATACGCAGTATTTT.

The V call is TRBV5-1, the J call TRBJ2-7, with 10 bases identical to TRBD1. The CDR3 runs 16 residues. V was pared by 5 bases and J by 1 base, with 9 bases of the junction left unmatched. Germline CDR1 and CDR2: SGHRS and YFSETQ. CDR3 DNA: TGCGCCAGCAGTTTTGGGGGACAGGGGCTATCCTACGAGCAGTACTTC. It specifies CASSFGGQGLSYEQYF.

CDR3 residues: CASSVARTADTQYF. The CDR3 region has the DNA TGTGCCAGCAGCGTGGCCCGGACAGCCGATACGCAGTATTTT. The chain employs TRBV9 and TRBJ2-3; D is possibly TRBD1 (6 bases). V dropped 2 bases and J dropped 6 bases, with 13 bases sitting between them. The CDR3 runs to 14 residues. Germline-derived CDR1 and CDR2 are SGDLS and YYNGEE.

The rearrangement joins TRBV10-2 to TRBJ2-7, with D tentatively TRBD2 (6 bases). The CDR3 has 14 amino acids. Germline CDR1 reads WSHSY; CDR2 reads SAAADI. V dropped 3 bases and J dropped 3 bases, with 12 bases sitting between them. CDR3 bases: TGCGCCAGCAGTGATGCCGGGAGCGGCTACGAGCAGTACTTC. Translation: CASSDAGSGYEQYF.

The rearrangement joins TRBV6-5 to TRBJ1-1, with a tentative D call TRBD1 (6 bases). Germline V gene data show CDR1 as MNHEY and CDR2 as SVGAGI. V lost 6 bases, J lost 4 bases, and 6 bases lay in between. This CDR3 contains 11 residues. CDR3 sequence (DNA): TGTGCCAGCAGACAGGGCACTGAAGCTTTCTTT. As protein: CASRQGTEAFF.

V usage is TRBV7-6 and J usage is TRBJ2-5, with 11 bases fitting TRBD2. The length of the CDR3 is 15 residues. V shed 11 bases, J shed 1 base, and the junction held 9 bases outside the gene matches. Germline lookup yields CDR1 SGHVS and CDR2 FNYEAQ. The CDR3 is CASQGLAETQETQYF. The DNA of the CDR3 is TGTGCCTCACAGGGACTAGCGGAGACCCAAGAGACCCAGTACTTC.

CDR3 region: CASSRQGYEQYF. CDR3 nucleotides: TGTGCCAGCAGCCGACAGGGGTACGAGCAGTACTTC. The V gene is TRBV11-2, the J gene TRBJ2-7; TRBD1 matches 8 bases. The length of the CDR3 is 12 residues. Germline V gene lookup returns CDR1 SGHAT and CDR2 FQNNGV. V was clipped by 5 bases and J by 4 bases; unmatched bases: 1.

A note on this clone: Other DNA sequences in the sample encode the same CDR3. The genes are TRBV20-1 and TRBJ2-7; the D is unclear. CDR3 size: 10 residues. V gave up 3 bases and J gave up 6 bases, with 6 bases separating them. Germline V gene lookup returns CDR1 DFQATT and CDR2 SNEGSKA (reference sequence). This CDR3 is CSASGGEQYF. The CDR3, as DNA: TGCAGTGCTAGCGGCGGCGAGCAGTACTTC.

The V gene is TRBV4-3, the J gene TRBJ1-1; 11 nucleotides agree with TRBD1. The germline V gene encodes CDR1 LGHNA and CDR2 YSLEER. This CDR3 has 15 residues. V lost 3 bases and J lost 5; bases outside the gene matches: 5. CDR3: CASSQYRDRGTEAFF. The CDR3 DNA follows: TGCGCCAGCAGCCAGTACCGGGACAGGGGGACTGAAGCTTTCTTT.